The 17 T cell receptor beta chains in this list originate from one sample, sequenced in a study of T cell changes during pregnancy in multiple sclerosis. Sequencing used immunoSEQ multiplex PCR; TCRdb keeps in-frame clones, though not all of them. The table has roughly 42,000 clones, about nine tenths seen once. Sequenced material: CD4+ T cells from peripheral blood mononuclear cells, taken in the second trimester of pregnancy. All receptors come from a female donor in good health, enrolled as a control in a pregnancy study.

The rearrangement uses TRBV4-2 and TRBJ2-1; D is perhaps TRBD2 (7 bases). The CDR3 consists of 15 residues. CDR1 and CDR2 from the germline V gene are LGHNA and YNFKEQ. With 6 bases removed from V and 0 bases from J, the gap between germline ends came to 12 bases. The CDR3 nucleotides are TGTGCCAGCAGAACGGGGGGCAGCTCCTACAATGAGCAGTTCTTC. Translated, it gives CASRTGGSSYNEQFF.

The chain joins TRBV2 to TRBJ1-4; TRBD1 matches 7 bases. The V gene's germline CDR1 is SNHLY and CDR2 FYNNEI. CDR3 size: 15 residues. The J segment lost 5 bases and the V segment lost 1 base, leaving 4 bases of the junction unmatched. The CDR3 loop reads CASSEEGQLNEKLFF. CDR3 bases: TGTGCCAGCAGTGAAGAGGGACAGCTGAATGAAAAACTGTTTTTT. The whole variable domain, remainder taken from reference TRBV2 and TRBJ1-4, is EPEVTQTPSHQVTQMGQEVILRCVPISNHLYFYWYRQILGQKVEFLVSFYNNEISEKSEIFDDQFSVERPDGSNFTLKIRSTKLEDSAMYFCASSEEGQLNEKLFFGSGTQLSVL.

The V gene is TRBV6-1, the J gene TRBJ2-7; 7 nucleotides align to TRBD1. Germline CDR1 MNHNS, CDR2 SASEGT. This CDR3 is built from 14 residues. The V and J ends lost 8 bases and 3 bases, in that order; junction bases with no gene match: 10. The CDR3 coding sequence is TGTGCCAGCCGACCAGGGGGATCAGACTACGAGCAGTACTTC. It encodes CASRPGGSDYEQYF.

The V call is TRBV30, the J call TRBJ1-2; no clear D. Per the germline V gene, CDR1 is GTSNPN and CDR2 is SVGIG (reference sequence). V lost 0 bases, J lost 5 bases, and 16 bases lay in between. The CDR3 length is 15 residues. CDR3 loop: CAWSVPGRNFYGYTF. DNA for the CDR3: TGTGCCTGGAGTGTACCTGGCAGGAACTTTTATGGCTACACCTTC.

The genes are TRBV6-1 and TRBJ1-5; a weak D match, TRBD1 (5 bases). V was pared by 2 bases and J by 0 bases, with 8 bases between. CDR3 size: 15 residues. Germline values: CDR1 MNHNS, CDR2 SASEGT. The CDR3 DNA follows: TGTGCCAGCAGTGAACGGGGGGTTAGCAATCAGCCCCAGCATTTT. Its protein product is CASSERGVSNQPQHF.

This clone is a singleton in its sample. The CDR3 here is CASSLDRGTDTQYF. The CDR3 nucleotides read TGTGCCAGCAGCTTAGACAGGGGGACAGATACGCAGTATTTT. The chain combines TRBV7-9 with TRBJ2-3; 8 nucleotides agree with TRBD1. Trimming cost V 1 base and J 3 bases; bases outside gene matches: 0. Germline V gives CDR1 SEHNR, CDR2 FQNEAQ (reference sequence). The CDR3 totals 14 residues.

The V and J genes are TRBV2 and TRBJ2-3; 10 bases fit TRBD2. Trimming removed 5 bases from V and 11 bases from J; junction bases left unmatched: 7. The CDR3 loop spans 13 amino acids. The V gene's germline CDR1 is SNHLY and CDR2 FYNNEI. The CDR3 loop reads CASSPSGGHGQYF. The CDR3 nucleotides read TGTGCCAGCAGTCCTAGCGGGGGACATGGGCAGTATTTT. The complete variable domain, with remaining parts taken from reference TRBV2 and TRBJ2-3, reads EPEVTQTPSHQVTQMGQEVILRCVPISNHLYFYWYRQILGQKVEFLVSFYNNEISEKSEIFDDQFSVERPDGSNFTLKIRSTKLEDSAMYFCASSPSGGHGQYFGPGTRLTVL.

The table lists this clone with a few counts. This chain uses TRBV27 with TRBJ2-7; maybe TRBD1 (6 bases). Trimming took off 5 bases at V and 5 bases at J, with 13 bases between the two ends. The CDR3 runs 13 residues. CDR1 and CDR2 (germline): MNHEY, SMNVEV (reference sequence). This CDR3 is CASSPTGTNEQYF. Written as DNA, the CDR3 is TGTGCCAGCAGTCCCACAGGGACAAACGAGCAGTACTTC.

The rearrangement joins TRBV9 to TRBJ1-2; weak D call: TRBD1 (5 bases). The CDR3 runs 14 residues. Trimming left V 2 bases short and J 5 bases short, with 13 bases between. Germline CDR1 and CDR2: SGDLS and YYNGEE. The DNA of the CDR3 is TGTGCCAGCAGCGTTCTTCAGGGCGGTTATGGCTACACCTTC. Translated, it gives CASSVLQGGYGYTF.

Only a few counts were recorded for this clone. The chain carries TRBV7-9 and TRBJ1-1; TRBD1 might be the D (6 bases). Germline CDR1 is SEHNR and CDR2 is FQNEAQ (reference sequence). Trimming removed 5 bases from V and 1 base from J, with 14 bases in between. This CDR3 is 15 amino acids long. The CDR3 bases are TGTGCCAGCAGCCAGTATACAGGGCCGAACACTGAAGCTTTCTTT. It specifies CASSQYTGPNTEAFF.

The chain employs TRBV27 and TRBJ2-3; 9 bases align to TRBD2. Germline CDR1 reads MNHEY; CDR2 reads SMNVEV (reference sequence). This CDR3 spans 13 amino acids. Germline trimming cut 9 bases from V and 4 bases from J; bases unmatched to any gene: 5. The CDR3 bases are TGTGCCAGTCGGGGACTAGCCCCAGATACGCAGTATTTT. This sequence encodes CASRGLAPDTQYF.

V gene TRBV18 combines with J gene TRBJ2-5; TRBD1 matches at 7 bases. The germline V gene has CDR1 KGHSH and CDR2 LQKENI. The CDR3 spans 15 residues. Trimming at V came to 4 bases and at J to 4 bases, leaving 9 bases not matched to a gene. The DNA for the CDR3 is TGTGCCAGCTCACAAACAGGGGTAGTAGGAGAGACCCAGTACTTC. As protein: CASSQTGVVGETQYF. Filled out from reference TRBV18 and TRBJ2-5, the complete variable domain reads NAGVMQNPRHLVRRRGQEARLRCSPMKGHSHVYWYRQLPEEGLKFMVYLQKENIIDESGMPKERFSAEFPKEGPSILRIQQVVRGDSAAYFCASSQTGVVGETQYFGPGTRLLVL.

The gene calls are TRBV23-1 and TRBJ1-1; 8 positions match TRBD1. TRBV23-1 is an ORF; its function is uncertain. V gave up 1 base and J gave up 4 bases; unmatched junction bases: 5. CDR3 size: 15 residues. This CDR3 is CASSQCGTGGTEAFF. The CDR3 nucleotides are TGCGCCAGCAGTCAATGTGGTACAGGGGGCACTGAAGCTTTCTTT.

This clone was seen just once. The CDR3 protein is CASSYGAAGGGDEQYF. In DNA, the CDR3 is TGTGCCAGCAGTTACGGCGCGGCAGGGGGCGGCGACGAGCAGTACTTC. The chain links TRBV6-5 to TRBJ2-7, with TRBD1 matching 8 bases. There are 16 residues in the CDR3. Germline assignment: CDR1 MNHEY and CDR2 SVGAGI. Trimming took 2 bases from V and 5 from J; bases not matched to a gene: 11.

The rearrangement links TRBV9 to TRBJ2-7; 7 bases line up with TRBD2. Trimming cost V 3 bases and J 5 bases; bases outside gene matches: 8. The CDR3 is 14 amino acids. From germline, CDR1 is SGDLS and CDR2 YYNGEE. The CDR3 loop is CASSGRLAGDEQYF. The CDR3 DNA sequence: TGTGCCAGCAGCGGCCGACTGGCGGGGGACGAGCAGTACTTC.

The chain has TRBV7-2 and TRBJ1-3; tentatively, D is TRBD1 (5 bases). The CDR3 runs to 15 residues. Germline assignment: CDR1 SGHTA and CDR2 FQGNSA. The ends were cut back, 5 bases at V and 1 base at J, with 12 bases in the middle. CDR3 in amino acids: CASSPQGVSGNTIYF. The DNA of the CDR3 is TGTGCCAGCAGCCCACAAGGGGTATCTGGAAACACCATATATTTT.

This clone showed up just a few times. The rearrangement links TRBV2 to TRBJ1-4, with D perhaps TRBD1 (6 bases). CDR3 length: 15 residues. Trimming removed 5 bases at V and 3 bases at J, with 13 bases between. CDR1 and CDR2 (germline): SNHLY, FYNNEI. CDR3 amino acids: CASSFGGRPNEKLFF. The CDR3 nucleotides read TGTGCCAGCAGTTTCGGGGGGCGGCCTAATGAAAAACTGTTTTTT. The variable domain in full, completed from reference TRBV2 and TRBJ1-4, reads EPEVTQTPSHQVTQMGQEVILRCVPISNHLYFYWYRQILGQKVEFLVSFYNNEISEKSEIFDDQFSVERPDGSNFTLKIRSTKLEDSAMYFCASSFGGRPNEKLFFGSGTQLSVL.